A single sample is the source of the 17 T cell receptor beta chains below, sequenced in a study of cytomegalovirus exposure and HLA in healthy donors. Primers included in the PCR were 60 Vbeta and 13 Jbeta primers. Sequencing used immunoSEQ multiplex PCR; TCRdb keeps in-frame clones, though not all of them. The data contain some 150,000 clones, roughly four fifths of them singletons. Sequenced: PBMCs. The receptors were sampled from a man between 40 and 49 years old in good health and CMV-seronegative.

The chain links TRBV19 to TRBJ2-3; D ambiguous. The V gene's germline CDR1 is LNHDA and CDR2 SQIVND (reference sequence). The CDR3 sequence is 13 residues long. The ends were cut back, 5 bases at V and 6 bases at J, with 12 bases in the middle. The CDR3 DNA reads as TGTGCCAGTAGTGCCCCCCTAATGGATACGCAGTATTTT. It translates to CASSAPLMDTQYF.

This sequence joins TRBV6-5 and TRBJ1-4; TRBD1 might be the D (5 bases). V was cut by 7 bases and J by 0 bases, with 12 bases left in between. CDR3 length equals 15 residues. The germline V gene has CDR1 MNHEY and CDR2 SVGAGI. CDR3 residues: CASTMGHATNEKLFF. DNA of the CDR3: TGTGCCAGCACCATGGGGCATGCAACTAATGAAAAACTGTTTTTT.

This sequence joins TRBV5-1 and TRBJ2-1; D not resolved. The V end lost 4 bases, the J end lost 10 bases, and 12 bases lay between the germline ends. Germline values: CDR1 SGHRS, CDR2 YFSETQ. The CDR3 runs 12 residues. In DNA form, the CDR3 reads TGCGCCAGCAGCATTGACCCACAGGAGCAGTTCTTC. It yields the protein CASSIDPQEQFF.

The chain links TRBV28 to TRBJ1-2, with D uncertain. This CDR3 spans 12 amino acids. Deletions cut 4 bases from V and 0 bases from J, with 3 bases between. The germline gives CDR1 MDHEN, CDR2 SYDVKM. CDR3 loop: CASSSTNYGYTF. Here the CDR3 DNA reads TGTGCCAGCAGTTCCACTAACTATGGCTACACCTTC.

The V gene is TRBV27, the J gene TRBJ2-2, with TRBD2 matching over 9 bases. The germline V gene encodes CDR1 MNHEY and CDR2 SMNVEV (reference sequence). V was clipped by 3 bases and J by 3 bases; unmatched bases: 8. The CDR3 totals 17 residues. This CDR3 is CASSLSRGGADTGELFF. In DNA form, the CDR3 reads TGTGCCAGCAGTTTGAGTCGCGGGGGGGCCGACACCGGGGAGCTGTTTTTT.

The chain carries TRBV27 and TRBJ2-1; D is undetermined. This CDR3 is built from 13 residues. Trimming took off 5 bases at V and 2 bases at J, with 7 bases between the two ends. Germline CDR1 reads MNHEY; CDR2 reads SMNVEV (reference sequence). CDR3 sequence: CASSIYPYNEQFF. In nucleotides, the CDR3 is TGTGCCAGCAGTATCTACCCCTACAATGAGCAGTTCTTC.

This chain connects TRBV28 to TRBJ1-2; no definite D call. CDR1 and CDR2 (germline): MDHEN, SYDVKM. CDR3 size: 12 residues. The V and J ends lost 8 bases and 5 bases respectively, with 12 bases between them. The CDR3 sequence: CASGFGDYGYTF. The CDR3 DNA sequence: TGTGCCAGCGGGTTCGGGGATTATGGCTACACCTTC.

The chain couples TRBV10-3 to TRBJ2-2; a possible D gene is TRBD1 (5 bases). CDR3 length equals 15 residues. The germline V gene encodes CDR1 ENHRY and CDR2 SYGVKD. The ends were cut back, 0 bases at V and 2 bases at J, with 7 bases in the middle. CDR3 loop: CAISESDRNTGELFF. CDR3 sequence (DNA): TGTGCCATCAGTGAGTCAGACAGAAACACCGGGGAGCTGTTTTTT.

The V gene is TRBV29-1, the J gene TRBJ2-7, with D tentatively TRBD1 (5 bases). The CDR3 is 13 residues long. V lost 4 bases and J 0 bases, leaving 10 bases between the germline ends. Germline values: CDR1 SQVTM, CDR2 ANQGSEA. In nucleotides, the CDR3 is TGCAGCGTTGGTCCCAGGGACTCCTACGAGCAGTACTTC. Translation: CSVGPRDSYEQYF.

The chain is built from TRBV7-2 and TRBJ2-7; tentatively, D is TRBD1 (6 bases). Germline V lookup: CDR1 SGHTA, CDR2 FQGNSA. The CDR3 loop spans 12 amino acids. Trimming took off 7 bases at V and 3 bases at J, with 10 bases between the two ends. The DNA of the CDR3 is TGTGCCAGCACCCTAGGGGGCTACGAGCAGTACTTC. Translated: CASTLGGYEQYF.

V usage is TRBV6-5 and J usage is TRBJ2-7; 8 bases are shared with TRBD1. V was pared by 3 bases and J by 3 bases, with 4 bases of the junction left unmatched. Germline V gene sequence: CDR1 MNHEY, CDR2 SVGAGI. There are 14 residues in the CDR3. In DNA form, the CDR3 reads TGTGCCAGCAGTTATGGACAGGGCGGCTACGAGCAGTACTTC. Translated: CASSYGQGGYEQYF.

V is TRBV7-8 and J is TRBJ1-1; 9 bases line up with TRBD1. CDR1 and CDR2 from the germline V gene are SGHVS and FQNEAQ. This CDR3 is 16 amino acids long. V shed 8 bases, J shed 3 bases, and the junction held 13 bases outside the gene matches. CDR3 nucleotides: TGTGCCAGCGTCGGGGGACAGGGTGTTGGTTACACTGAAGCTTTCTTT. This sequence encodes CASVGGQGVGYTEAFF.

The chain is built from TRBV28 and TRBJ2-5; 12 bases match TRBD1. Germline loops: CDR1 MDHEN, CDR2 SYDVKM. The ends lost 5 bases at V and 7 bases at J; junction bases unmatched: 8. This CDR3 is 15 amino acids long. CDR3 in amino acids: CASSPSRGQGATQYF. CDR3 DNA: TGTGCCAGCAGTCCCAGCAGGGGACAGGGGGCGACCCAGTACTTC.

V and J are TRBV10-3 and TRBJ2-7, with D possibly TRBD2 on 6 matching bases. The CDR3 is 13 amino acids. V shed 11 bases and J shed 6 bases, with 20 bases lying between them. Germline lookup yields CDR1 ENHRY and CDR2 SYGVKD. The CDR3 spells CAVTPGVLSEQYF. In nucleotides, the CDR3 is TGTGCCGTTACTCCGGGGGTCCTGTCCGAGCAGTACTTC.

The V gene is TRBV6-1, the J gene TRBJ2-7; D is undetermined. Germline V gene lookup returns CDR1 MNHNS and CDR2 SASEGT. The ends were cut back, 6 bases at V and 0 bases at J, with 6 bases in the middle. The CDR3 loop spans 12 amino acids. The CDR3 here is CASRYVSYEQYF. The CDR3 DNA reads TGTGCCAGCAGGTATGTCTCCTACGAGCAGTACTTC.

V gene TRBV7-9 combines with J gene TRBJ2-1; 8 positions agree with TRBD2. Trimming removed 2 bases from V and 9 bases from J; junction bases left unmatched: 12. CDR1 is SEHNR, CDR2 FQNEAQ, per germline (reference sequence). CDR3 length equals 16 residues. The CDR3 DNA reads TGTGCCAGCAGCTTAAGTCTCGGCGGGGGGTCTGGTGAGCAGTTCTTC. Translating it yields CASSLSLGGGSGEQFF.

The V and J genes are TRBV18 and TRBJ2-5; maybe TRBD2 (6 bases). The germline V and J ends were trimmed by 2 bases and 5 bases, with 12 bases remaining between them. From germline, CDR1 is KGHSH and CDR2 LQKENI. The CDR3 spans 14 residues. Here the CDR3 DNA reads TGTGCCAGCTCACCAGGTGGGGGAGGTGAGACCCAGTACTTC. Translated: CASSPGGGGETQYF.